The entry below describes one T cell receptor (beta chain). What it binds is not known. The data were obtained in a study of OX40 agonist ivuxolimab in advanced cancers. Study summary: Every 2 weeks, patients got intravenous ivuxolimab at one of six dose levels (0.01-10 mg/kg). Patients were roughly 87% male with ages roughly 20 to 90, mean about 54. Findings and limits, study-wide: Normalized T-cell clonal expansion was also low in some nonresponders.

Assay used: immunoSEQ multiplex PCR; TCRdb lists only in-frame clones, some missing. The sample gives 60,000 to 75,000 clones, about 81% of which show up once; 0.95% to 1.1% is in the top ten. Autoimmune disease history or systemic immunosuppression barred patients. V was pared by 10 bases and J by 3 bases, with 19 bases between. The V gene's germline CDR1 is ENHRY and CDR2 SYGVKD. The CDR3 has 14 residues. The sequence derives from an adult with an advanced solid tumor such as melanoma, head and neck, liver or kidney cancer. This material consisted of CD4+ or CD8+ T cells sorted from blood, taken in a trial of the OX40 agonist ivuxolimab. J is TRBJ2-7 and V is TRBV10-3; no definite D call. CDR3 loop: CATRMDPYVYEQYF. CDR3 nucleotide sequence: TGTGCCACAAGAATGGACCCCTACGTCTACGAGCAGTACTTC.